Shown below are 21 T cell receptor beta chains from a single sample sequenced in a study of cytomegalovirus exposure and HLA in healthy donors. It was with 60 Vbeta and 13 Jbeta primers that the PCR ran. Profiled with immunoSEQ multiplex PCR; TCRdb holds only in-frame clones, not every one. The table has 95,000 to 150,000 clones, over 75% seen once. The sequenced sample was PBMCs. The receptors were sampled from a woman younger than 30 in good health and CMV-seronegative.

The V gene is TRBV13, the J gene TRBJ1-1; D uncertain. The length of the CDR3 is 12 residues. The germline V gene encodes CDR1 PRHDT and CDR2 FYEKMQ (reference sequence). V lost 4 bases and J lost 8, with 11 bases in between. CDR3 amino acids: CASSSQAFEAFF. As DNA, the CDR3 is TGTGCCAGCAGCTCCCAGGCCTTCGAAGCTTTCTTT.

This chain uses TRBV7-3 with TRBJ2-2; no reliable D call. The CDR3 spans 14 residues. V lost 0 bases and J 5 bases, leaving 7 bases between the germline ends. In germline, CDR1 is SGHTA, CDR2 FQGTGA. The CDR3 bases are TGTGCCAGCAGCTTAACGTTAAATACCGGGGAGCTGTTTTTT. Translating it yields CASSLTLNTGELFF.

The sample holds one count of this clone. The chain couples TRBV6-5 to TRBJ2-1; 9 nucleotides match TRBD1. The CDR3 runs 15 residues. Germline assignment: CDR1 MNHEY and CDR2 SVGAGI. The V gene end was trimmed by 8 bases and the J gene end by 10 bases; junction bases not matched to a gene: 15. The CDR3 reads CASAWEQGAFGEQFF. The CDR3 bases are TGTGCCAGCGCCTGGGAACAGGGGGCTTTTGGAGAGCAGTTCTTC.

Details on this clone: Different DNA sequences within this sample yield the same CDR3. CDR3 protein: CASSYGGRGTEAFF. The CDR3, as DNA: TGTGCCAGCAGTTACGGGGGCAGGGGCACTGAAGCTTTCTTT. V gene TRBV6-5 combines with J gene TRBJ1-1, with a possible D match to TRBD1 (6 bases). In germline, CDR1 is MNHEY, CDR2 SVGAGI. V shed 2 bases and J shed 4 bases, with 11 bases lying between them. This CDR3 region has 14 residues.

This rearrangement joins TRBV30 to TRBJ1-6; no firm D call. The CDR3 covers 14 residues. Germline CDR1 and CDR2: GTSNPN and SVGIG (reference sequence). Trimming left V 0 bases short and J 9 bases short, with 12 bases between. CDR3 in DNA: TGTGCCTGGAGTGTACGCCCGGGAATTTCACCCCTCCACTTT. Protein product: CAWSVRPGISPLHF.

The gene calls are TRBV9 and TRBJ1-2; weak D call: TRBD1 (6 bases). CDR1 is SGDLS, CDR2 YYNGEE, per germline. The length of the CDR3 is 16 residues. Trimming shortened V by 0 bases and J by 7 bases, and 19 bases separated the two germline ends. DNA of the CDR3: TGTGCCAGCAGCGTAGTTACAGGGACGACCCCGGGTGGCTACACCTTC. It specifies CASSVVTGTTPGGYTF.

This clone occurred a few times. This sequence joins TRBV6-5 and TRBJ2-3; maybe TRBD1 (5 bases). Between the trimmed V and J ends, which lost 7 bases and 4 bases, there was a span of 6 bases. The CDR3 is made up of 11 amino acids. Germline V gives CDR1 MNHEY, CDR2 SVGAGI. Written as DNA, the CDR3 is TGTGCCAGCAAGACAGCAGATACGCAGTATTTT. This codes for CASKTADTQYF.

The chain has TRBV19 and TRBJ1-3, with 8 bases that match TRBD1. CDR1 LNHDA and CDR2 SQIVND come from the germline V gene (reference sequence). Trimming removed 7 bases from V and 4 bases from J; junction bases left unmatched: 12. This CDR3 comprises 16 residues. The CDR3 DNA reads TGTGCCAGTACCCTGGGGCAGGGGGCTAGCGGAAACACCATATATTTT. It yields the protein CASTLGQGASGNTIYF.

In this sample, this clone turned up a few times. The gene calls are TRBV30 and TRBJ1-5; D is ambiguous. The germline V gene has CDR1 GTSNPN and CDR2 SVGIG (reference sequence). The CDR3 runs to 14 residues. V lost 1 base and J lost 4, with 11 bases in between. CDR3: CAWSGNHYNQPQHF. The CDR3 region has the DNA TGTGCCTGGAGTGGAAACCACTATAATCAGCCCCAGCATTTT.

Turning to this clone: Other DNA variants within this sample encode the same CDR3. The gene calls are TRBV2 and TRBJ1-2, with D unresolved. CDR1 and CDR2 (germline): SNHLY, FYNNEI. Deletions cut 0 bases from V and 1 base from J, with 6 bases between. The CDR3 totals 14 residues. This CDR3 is CASSEAPSNYGYTF. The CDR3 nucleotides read TGTGCCAGCAGTGAAGCGCCCAGTAACTATGGCTACACCTTC.

Written as DNA, the CDR3 is TGTGCCAGAAGCTTTAGTGCGGCTCAAGAGACCCAGTACTTC. Translation: CARSFSAAQETQYF. The genes are TRBV5-3 and TRBJ2-5; no clear D. TRBV5-3 is an ORF; its function is uncertain. The ends were cut back, 2 bases at V and 2 bases at J, with 10 bases in the middle. The CDR3 spans 14 residues.

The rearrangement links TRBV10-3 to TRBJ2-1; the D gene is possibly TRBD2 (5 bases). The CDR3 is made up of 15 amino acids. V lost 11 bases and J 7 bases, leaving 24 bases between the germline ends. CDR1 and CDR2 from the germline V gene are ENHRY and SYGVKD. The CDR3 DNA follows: TGTGCCTCCGGACTCGGGTTGAGAGAGAGAAATGAGCAGTTCTTC. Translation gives CASGLGLRERNEQFF.

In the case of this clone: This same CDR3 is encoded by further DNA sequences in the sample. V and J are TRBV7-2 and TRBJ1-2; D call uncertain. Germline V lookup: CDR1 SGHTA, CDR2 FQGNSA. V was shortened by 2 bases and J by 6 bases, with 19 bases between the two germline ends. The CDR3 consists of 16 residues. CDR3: CASSLTSLTWSDGYTF. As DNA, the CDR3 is TGTGCCAGCAGCTTAACTTCTTTAACCTGGTCGGATGGCTACACCTTC.

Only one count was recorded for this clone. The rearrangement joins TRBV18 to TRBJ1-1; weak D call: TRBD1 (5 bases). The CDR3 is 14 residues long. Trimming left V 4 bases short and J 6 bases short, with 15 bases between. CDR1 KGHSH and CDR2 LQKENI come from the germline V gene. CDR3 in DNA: TGTGCCAGCTCACAGGGGATTGCCTTTCCTGAAGCTTTCTTT. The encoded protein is CASSQGIAFPEAFF.

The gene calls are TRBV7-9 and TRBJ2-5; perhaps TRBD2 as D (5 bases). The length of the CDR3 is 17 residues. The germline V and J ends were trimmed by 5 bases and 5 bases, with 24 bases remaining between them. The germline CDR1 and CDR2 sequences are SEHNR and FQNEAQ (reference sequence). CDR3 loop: CASSTPPGRSWRETQYF. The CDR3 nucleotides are TGTGCCAGCAGCACACCACCTGGGCGGTCCTGGAGGGAGACCCAGTACTTC. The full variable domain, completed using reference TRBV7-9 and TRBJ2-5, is DTGVSQNPRHKITKRGQNVTFRCDPISEHNRLYWYRQTLGQGPEFLTYFQNEAQLEKSRLLSDRFSAERPKGSFSTLEIQRTEQGDSAMYLCASSTPPGRSWRETQYFGPGTRLLVL.

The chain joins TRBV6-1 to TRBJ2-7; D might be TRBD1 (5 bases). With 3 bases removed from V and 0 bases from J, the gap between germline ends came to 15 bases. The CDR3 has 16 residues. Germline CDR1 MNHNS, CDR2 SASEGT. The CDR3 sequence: CASSDVAQANSYEQYF. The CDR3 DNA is TGTGCCAGCAGTGATGTAGCACAGGCAAACTCCTACGAGCAGTACTTC.

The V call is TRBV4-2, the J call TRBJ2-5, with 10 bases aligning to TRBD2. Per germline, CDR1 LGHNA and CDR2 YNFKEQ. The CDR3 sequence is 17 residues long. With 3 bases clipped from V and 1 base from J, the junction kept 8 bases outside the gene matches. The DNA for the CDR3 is TGTGCCAGCAGCCATTCGACTAGCGGGTCGACCCAAGAGACCCAGTACTTC. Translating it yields CASSHSTSGSTQETQYF.

The CDR3 sequence: CASSNRGGYEQYF. In nucleotides, the CDR3 is TGTGCCAGCAGCAACAGGGGTGGGTACGAGCAGTACTTC. The V call is TRBV7-2, the J call TRBJ2-7, with 7 bases fitting TRBD1. The CDR3 contains 13 residues. CDR1 SGHTA and CDR2 FQGNSA come from the germline V gene. Trimming removed 5 bases from V and 4 bases from J; junction bases left unmatched: 5.

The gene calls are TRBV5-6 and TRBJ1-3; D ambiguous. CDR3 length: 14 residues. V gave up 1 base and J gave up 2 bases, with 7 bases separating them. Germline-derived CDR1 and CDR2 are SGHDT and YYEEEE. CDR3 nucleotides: TGTGCCAGCAGCTTGCGGGGTACTGGAAACACCATATATTTT. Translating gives CASSLRGTGNTIYF.

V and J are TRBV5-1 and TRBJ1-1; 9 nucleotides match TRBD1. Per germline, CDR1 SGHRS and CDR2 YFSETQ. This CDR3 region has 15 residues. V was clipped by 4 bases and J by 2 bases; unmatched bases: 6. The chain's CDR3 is CASSLQGAVNTEAFF. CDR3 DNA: TGCGCCAGCAGCCTACAGGGGGCCGTCAACACTGAAGCTTTCTTT.

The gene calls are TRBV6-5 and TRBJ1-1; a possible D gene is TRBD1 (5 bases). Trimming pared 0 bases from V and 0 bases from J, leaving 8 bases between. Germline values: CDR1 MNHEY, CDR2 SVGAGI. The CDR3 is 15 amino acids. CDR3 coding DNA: TGTGCCAGCAGTTACTCGGGGCCGATGAACACTGAAGCTTTCTTT. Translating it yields CASSYSGPMNTEAFF.